Below are 30 T cell receptor beta chains sequenced from a single sample in a study of a mutant IDH1 vaccine in newly diagnosed glioma. Their recognized antigens are unknown. Assay used: immunoSEQ multiplex PCR; TCRdb lists only in-frame clones, some missing. The table lists about 32,000 clones, roughly 77% of them singletons, with approximately 3% in the top ten. Regarding time point: week 35, safety follow-up. Vaccine doses each comprised 300 ug of mutant IDH1 20-mer peptide, with topical imiquimod. The source was PBMCs, collected from a glioma patient whose treatment included an IDH1 peptide vaccine. These receptors were obtained from a middle-aged man with glioma. Some clones in this sample may be carry-over from other donors' samples.

V is TRBV21-1 and J is TRBJ1-2. TRBV21-1 is annotated as a pseudogene. The CDR3 is 12 residues long. CDR3 loop: CASSKGRVGYTF. In DNA, the CDR3 is TGTGCCAGCAGCAAAGGAAGGGTTGGCTACACCTTC.

The rearrangement uses TRBV30 and TRBJ1-4; a weak D match, TRBD1 (5 bases). V lost 3 bases and J 0 bases, leaving 11 bases between the germline ends. CDR3 length: 15 amino acids. In germline, CDR1 is GTSNPN, CDR2 SVGIG (reference sequence). CDR3 bases: TGTGCCTGGAGCCGAAGGGGATCAACTAATGAAAAACTGTTTTTT. This encodes CAWSRRGSTNEKLFF.

The J gene is TRBJ1-2, the V gene TRBV28; no firm D call. V lost 7 bases and J lost 1, with 13 bases in between. This CDR3 is built from 14 residues. CDR1 is MDHEN, CDR2 SYDVKM, per germline. This CDR3 reads CASIPRPGNYGYTF. CDR3 bases: TGTGCCAGCATCCCTAGGCCGGGTAACTATGGCTACACCTTC.

For this clone: Other DNA sequences in the sample encode the same CDR3. This chain joins TRBV5-6 and TRBJ1-1; D gene unclear. Per the germline V gene, CDR1 is SGHDT and CDR2 is YYEEEE. The CDR3 runs 13 residues. The V end was cut by 5 bases, the J end by 0 bases, with 8 bases between. Here the CDR3 reads CASSFTVNTEAFF. The CDR3 region has the DNA TGTGCCAGCAGTTTTACAGTGAACACTGAAGCTTTCTTT.

The V call is TRBV27, the J call TRBJ1-4; 7 positions agree with TRBD1. The V and J ends lost 3 bases and 5 bases, in that order; junction bases with no gene match: 3. In germline, CDR1 is MNHEY, CDR2 SMNVEV (reference sequence). The CDR3 sequence is 14 residues long. The CDR3 DNA reads TGTGCCAGCAGTTTGGCAGGGGGGAATGAAAAACTGTTTTTT. Its translation is CASSLAGGNEKLFF.

The chain uses TRBV9 and TRBJ2-3; D gene unclear. This CDR3 has 11 amino acids. Germline CDR1 and CDR2: SGDLS and YYNGEE. The V end was cut by 3 bases, the J end by 6 bases, with 5 bases between. The chain's CDR3 is CASSDLDTQYF. CDR3 bases: TGTGCCAGCAGCGATTTGGATACGCAGTATTTT. The full variable domain, with the rest looked up from reference TRBV9 and TRBJ2-3, is DSGVTQTPKHLITATGQRVTLRCSPRSGDLSVYWYQQSLDQGLQFLIQYYNGEERAKGNILERFSAQQFPDLHSELNLSSLELGDSALYFCASSDLDTQYFGPGTRLTVL.

This clone was seen a few times. V usage is TRBV4-2 and J usage is TRBJ2-6, with 14 bases identical to TRBD2. The CDR3 is 20 residues long. The trim removed 3 bases at V and 0 bases at J, leaving 7 bases unmatched. CDR1 LGHNA and CDR2 YNFKEQ come from the germline V gene. The CDR3 DNA reads TGTGCCAGCAGCCACACCGGGACTAGCGGGGGAAACTCTGGGGCCAACGTCCTGACTTTC. Translating gives CASSHTGTSGGNSGANVLTF.

The chain couples TRBV19 to TRBJ1-5; 7 bases line up with TRBD1. With 4 bases clipped from V and 0 bases from J, the junction kept 6 bases outside the gene matches. CDR3 length: 16 residues. CDR1 and CDR2 (germline): LNHDA, SQIVND (reference sequence). The CDR3 bases are TGTGCCAGTAGTACGGGACAGCTCTATAGCAATCAGCCCCAGCATTTT. Residues: CASSTGQLYSNQPQHF.

This rearrangement joins TRBV19 to TRBJ2-7; TRBD2 is a possible D gene (5 bases). V shed 4 bases and J shed 2 bases, with 12 bases lying between them. CDR1 LNHDA and CDR2 SQIVND come from the germline V gene (reference sequence). This CDR3 is 14 amino acids long. CDR3: CASSTRRGAYEQYF. The CDR3 nucleotides are TGTGCCAGTAGTACCCGACGGGGAGCCTACGAGCAGTACTTC.

The chain uses TRBV27 and TRBJ1-2, with TRBD1 matching 7 bases. The germline CDR1 and CDR2 sequences are MNHEY and SMNVEV (reference sequence). The CDR3 runs 17 residues. Trimming took 7 bases from V and 2 from J; bases not matched to a gene: 16. This chain's CDR3 is CASTLSAFTGANYGYTF. CDR3 DNA sequence: TGTGCCAGCACCCTGTCGGCCTTCACAGGGGCAAACTATGGCTACACCTTC.

The V gene is TRBV29-1, the J gene TRBJ1-5; a weak D match, TRBD1 (5 bases). Trimming took off 6 bases at V and 5 bases at J, with 14 bases between the two ends. Germline values: CDR1 SQVTM, CDR2 ANQGSEA. The CDR3 runs 13 residues. DNA for the CDR3: TGCAGCGTACAACAGGAGTACGATCAGCCCCAGCATTTT. It yields the protein CSVQQEYDQPQHF.

The chain recombines TRBV28 with TRBJ1-5; maybe TRBD1 (6 bases). Germline CDR1 MDHEN, CDR2 SYDVKM. Trimming pared 8 bases from V and 1 base from J, leaving 15 bases between. The CDR3 is 15 amino acids. This CDR3 is CASREEGGSNQPQHF. CDR3 in DNA: TGTGCCAGCCGCGAAGAGGGGGGGAGCAATCAGCCCCAGCATTTT.

The genes are TRBV30 and TRBJ2-3, with 11 bases matching TRBD1. Germline CDR1 GTSNPN, CDR2 SVGIG (reference sequence). The V gene end was trimmed by 1 base and the J gene end by 6 bases; junction bases not matched to a gene: 6. CDR3 length equals 15 residues. DNA of the CDR3: TGTGCCTGGAGTGGGGACAGGGGGTTGCAGGATACGCAGTATTTT. As protein: CAWSGDRGLQDTQYF.

The rearrangement joins TRBV6-5 to TRBJ2-7; TRBD1 matches at 12 bases. This CDR3 has 15 residues. Germline V gene data show CDR1 as MNHEY and CDR2 as SVGAGI. Trimming removed 5 bases from V and 6 bases from J; junction bases left unmatched: 8. The chain's CDR3 is CASSASGTGGREQYF. The CDR3 DNA reads as TGTGCCAGCAGTGCCTCCGGGACAGGGGGCCGCGAGCAGTACTTC.

V usage is TRBV6-1 and J usage is TRBJ1-4, with D perhaps matching TRBD1 (5 bases). Germline CDR1 reads MNHNS; CDR2 reads SASEGT. The V gene lost 1 base and the J gene lost 8 bases, with 11 bases spanning the gap. The CDR3 runs 14 residues. The CDR3 nucleotides are TGTGCCAGCAGTGAAGGGGTCCAGGGCGAAAAACTGTTTTTT. Its protein product is CASSEGVQGEKLFF.

The chain joins TRBV4-1 to TRBJ1-5; D is perhaps TRBD1 (5 bases). Trimming took off 0 bases at V and 5 bases at J, with 14 bases between the two ends. Germline V gives CDR1 MGHRA, CDR2 YSYEKL. The CDR3 runs to 16 residues. The CDR3 loop is CASSQEWGRAHQPQHF. The CDR3 DNA follows: TGCGCCAGCAGCCAAGAGTGGGGCAGGGCGCATCAGCCCCAGCATTTT.

The chain recombines TRBV5-1 with TRBJ1-2; 8 positions agree with TRBD1. Germline values: CDR1 SGHRS, CDR2 YFSETQ. V trimming: 4 bases; J trimming: 14 bases; junction bases outside the gene matches: 10. The CDR3 consists of 12 residues. CDR3 region: CASSPGQGVWTF. CDR3 sequence (DNA): TGCGCCAGCAGCCCCGGACAGGGCGTATGGACCTTC.

In its sample, this clone was seen a few times. The same CDR3 is also encoded by other DNA sequences in this sample. The J gene is TRBJ1-2, the V gene TRBV30; D ambiguous. CDR1 and CDR2 (germline): GTSNPN, SVGIG (reference sequence). V lost 3 bases, J lost 2 bases, and 13 bases lay in between. CDR3 length: 14 amino acids. The CDR3 coding sequence is TGTGCCTGGAGCCTCCTAGGAAGGAACTATGGCTACACCTTC. This encodes CAWSLLGRNYGYTF.

The rearrangement uses TRBV30 and TRBJ1-2, with 8 bases lining up with TRBD1. Germline CDR1 reads GTSNPN; CDR2 reads SVGIG (reference sequence). The CDR3 runs 13 residues. With 4 bases clipped from V and 6 bases from J, the junction kept 7 bases outside the gene matches. The CDR3, as DNA: TGTGCCTGGACGAGACAGGGGCAAGATGGCTACACCTTC. Its protein product is CAWTRQGQDGYTF.

The table lists this clone with a few counts. The V and J genes are TRBV5-1 and TRBJ1-4; D unclear. CDR1 SGHRS and CDR2 YFSETQ come from the germline V gene. V was clipped by 4 bases and J by 5 bases, with 15 bases between them. The CDR3 covers 15 residues. CDR3 sequence (DNA): TGCGCCAGCAGCGTCAACAGTCGGGAGAATGAAAAACTGTTTTTT. This translates into CASSVNSRENEKLFF.

The V gene is TRBV5-1, the J gene TRBJ1-1; possible D gene TRBD1, 6 bases. Trimming took off 5 bases at V and 4 bases at J, with 18 bases between the two ends. The CDR3 contains 15 residues. CDR1 and CDR2 (germline): SGHRS, YFSETQ. The CDR3 loop is CASRRGEGGATEAFF. The CDR3 nucleotides are TGCGCCAGCAGGAGGGGCGAAGGGGGGGCCACTGAAGCTTTCTTT. The variable domain in full, with the rest retrieved from reference TRBV5-1 and TRBJ1-1, is KAGVTQTPRYLIKTRGQQVTLSCSPISGHRSVSWYQQTPGQGLQFLFEYFSETQRNKGNFPGRFSGRQFSNSRSEMNVSTLELGDSALYLCASRRGEGGATEAFFGQGTRLTVV.

This clone showed up just once. The rearrangement joins TRBV30 to TRBJ2-1; D is possibly TRBD1 (5 bases). V lost 3 bases to trimming and J lost 4 bases, with 19 bases between them. Germline assignment: CDR1 GTSNPN and CDR2 SVGIG (reference sequence). The CDR3 is made up of 16 amino acids. CDR3 nucleotide sequence: TGTGCCTGGAGGGATACAGAAAGGGGATTTTACAATGAGCAGTTCTTC. The encoded protein is CAWRDTERGFYNEQFF. Combining the CDR3 with reference TRBV30 and TRBJ2-1 gives the whole variable domain SQTIHQWPATLVQPVGSPLSLECTVEGTSNPNLYWYRQAAGRGLQLLFYSVGIGQISSEVPQNLSASRPQDRQFILSSKKLLLSDSGFYLCAWRDTERGFYNEQFFGPGTRLTVL.

V and J are TRBV2 and TRBJ2-1; 13 bases agree with TRBD2. This CDR3 is built from 15 residues. Trimming at V came to 4 bases and at J to 6 bases, leaving 3 bases not matched to a gene. Germline-derived CDR1 and CDR2 are SNHLY and FYNNEI. The CDR3 here is CASSGTSGGGNEQFF. The CDR3 DNA sequence: TGTGCCAGCAGTGGCACTAGCGGGGGGGGCAATGAGCAGTTCTTC.

The rearrangement uses TRBV27 and TRBJ2-7; 8 bases align to TRBD1. Trimming removed 3 bases from V and 0 bases from J; junction bases left unmatched: 10. The CDR3 contains 17 residues. Germline V gene data show CDR1 as MNHEY and CDR2 as SMNVEV (reference sequence). The DNA for the CDR3 is TGTGCCAGCAGTTTTTTTGGGACAGGTATCAACTCCTACGAGCAGTACTTC. This encodes CASSFFGTGINSYEQYF.

The CDR3 DNA reads as TGTGCCTGGAGTGTCGAGGGGAGAATGAACACTGAAGCTTTCTTT. This translates into CAWSVEGRMNTEAFF. J is TRBJ1-1 and V is TRBV30; possibly TRBD1 for D (5 bases). The CDR3 covers 15 residues. V was cut by 0 bases and J by 0 bases, with 11 bases left in between. CDR1 is GTSNPN, CDR2 SVGIG, per germline (reference sequence).

The rearrangement joins TRBV5-6 to TRBJ1-2; 10 bases are shared with TRBD1. The germline gives CDR1 SGHDT, CDR2 YYEEEE. The CDR3 is 15 residues long. V shed 3 bases and J 3 bases; nucleotides not matched to a gene: 5. The CDR3 bases are TGTGCCAGCAGCTCGGGACAGGGGTGGGACTATGGCTACACCTTC. Translated, it gives CASSSGQGWDYGYTF.

V usage is TRBV5-1 and J usage is TRBJ2-7; D might be TRBD2 (6 bases). This CDR3 has 12 amino acids. The V and J ends lost 4 bases and 5 bases respectively, with 10 bases between them. Germline CDR1 is SGHRS and CDR2 is YFSETQ. The CDR3: CASSLGGDEQYF. DNA for the CDR3: TGCGCCAGCAGCCTCGGGGGAGACGAGCAGTACTTC.

The gene calls are TRBV7-3 and TRBJ2-6, with TRBD1 matching over 8 bases. Germline lookup yields CDR1 SGHTA and CDR2 FQGTGA. The trim removed 2 bases at V and 0 bases at J, leaving 3 bases unmatched. This CDR3 is built from 17 residues. The CDR3 here is CASSLGTGLSGANVLTF. CDR3 DNA sequence: TGTGCCAGCAGCTTAGGGACAGGACTCTCTGGGGCCAACGTCCTGACTTTC.

The J gene is TRBJ2-7, the V gene TRBV19; 7 positions agree with TRBD1. Germline V gene lookup returns CDR1 LNHDA and CDR2 SQIVND (reference sequence). The CDR3 sequence is 16 residues long. V shed 4 bases and J 2 bases; nucleotides not matched to a gene: 11. The CDR3 loop reads CASSKRGQVTPYEQYF. In nucleotides, the CDR3 is TGTGCCAGTAGTAAACGTGGACAGGTTACCCCCTACGAGCAGTACTTC.

The V call is TRBV5-1, the J call TRBJ1-6, with 9 bases lining up with TRBD1. CDR1 and CDR2 (germline): SGHRS, YFSETQ. The CDR3 runs 16 residues. V lost 4 bases, J lost 9 bases, and 11 bases stayed unmatched. The chain's CDR3 is CASSTTGTGKSSPLHF. The CDR3 bases are TGCGCCAGCAGCACGACGGGGACAGGGAAGAGTTCACCCCTCCACTTT. The full variable domain, completed using reference TRBV5-1 and TRBJ1-6, is KAGVTQTPRYLIKTRGQQVTLSCSPISGHRSVSWYQQTPGQGLQFLFEYFSETQRNKGNFPGRFSGRQFSNSRSEMNVSTLELGDSALYLCASSTTGTGKSSPLHFGNGTRLTVT.